The 21 T cell receptor beta chains below were found in one sample sequenced in a study of T cell clusters in autoimmune cytopenias. One tube held mixed TRB-A and TRB-B primer pools for touch-down PCR. TCRdb re-called the multiplex PCR reads and shows each CDR3 protein once, DNA omitted. This table holds 6,500 to 8,500 distinct CDR3 sequences. TRB amplification used around 260 ng of peripheral blood genomic DNA. Sequencing was performed on peripheral blood. The receptors here all came from a human donor with an autoimmune cytopenia or autoimmune hepatitis (not recorded which).

Judged by frequency, this clonotype is medium-sized. The V gene is TRBV27, the J gene TRBJ2-7; without DNA, the TCRdb call of TRBD2 cannot be checked. The V gene's germline CDR1 is MNHEY and CDR2 SMNVEV (reference sequence). This CDR3 has 15 residues. CDR3 in amino acids: CASSRTGTSSYEQYF.

J is TRBJ2-3 and V is TRBV6-5; TCRdb names TRBD2, which stays unverified in the absence of DNA. CDR3 length: 15 residues. Germline V lookup: CDR1 MNHEY, CDR2 SVGAGI. CDR3 loop: CASSEAGGYTDTQYF.

CDR3 sequence: CASSEGDRRTAEAFF. This chain connects TRBV12-3 or TRBV12-4 to TRBJ1-1; no DNA is available, so the TRBD1 call from TCRdb remains unchecked. This CDR3 comprises 15 residues.

The V call is TRBV6-5, the J call TRBJ2-1; TCRdb names TRBD1, which stays unverified in the absence of DNA. Germline V gene sequence: CDR1 MNHEY, CDR2 SVGAGI. The CDR3 runs to 15 residues. The chain's CDR3 is CASSSGRRVPYEQYF.

The CDR3: CATSGTGGGLGTEAFF. The chain links TRBV15 to TRBJ1-1; TCRdb lists TRBD1, though no DNA is available to test this call. This CDR3 comprises 16 residues. The germline V gene encodes CDR1 LNHNV and CDR2 YYDKDF (reference sequence).

By frequency, this clonotype is medium-sized (0.01 to 0.1%). The chain links TRBV5-4 to TRBJ2-7; the TRBD2 assignment by TCRdb is unverifiable without DNA. CDR1 and CDR2 (germline): SGHNT, YYREEE (reference sequence). The CDR3 loop spans 13 amino acids. The CDR3 loop reads CASSSGLAREQYF. Drawing the rest from reference TRBV5-4 and TRBJ2-7, the complete variable domain is ETGVTQSPTHLIKTRGQQVTLRCSSQSGHNTVSWYQQALGQGPQFIFQYYREEENGRGNFPPRFSGLQFPNYSSELNVNALELDDSALYLCASSSGLAREQYFGPGTRLTVT.

This clonotype is labeled medium-sized based on frequency. The rearrangement joins TRBV29-1 to TRBJ1-2; TCRdb proposes TRBD1, but this gene call is untestable without DNA. Germline V lookup: CDR1 SQVTM, CDR2 ANQGSEA. The CDR3 spans 13 residues. CDR3: CSVADSPGSYYTF.

This clonotype is identified as medium-sized from frequency. The chain joins TRBV12-3 or TRBV12-4 to TRBJ2-7. The CDR3 contains 16 residues. CDR3 in amino acids: CASSLGYGGSSYEQYF.

The genes are TRBV21-1 and TRBJ2-1; the D call of TRBD2 rests on TCRdb alone, since no DNA is present to check it. TRBV21-1 is flagged as a pseudogene. The CDR3 runs 16 residues. CDR3 in amino acids: CASRSNRDLGINEQFF.

Here the CDR3 reads CASSSYSNQPQHF. The J gene is TRBJ1-5, the V gene TRBV6-5. Germline CDR1 and CDR2: MNHEY and SVGAGI. The CDR3 has 13 amino acids.

This chain joins TRBV6-1 and TRBJ2-1; TCRdb reports TRBD2, a call that lacks DNA to check it against. Germline V gene sequence: CDR1 MNHNS, CDR2 SASEGT. The CDR3 covers 16 residues. The CDR3 sequence: CASSEAGTSFYNEQFF.

This clonotype shows up as medium-sized by frequency. CDR3 sequence: CASSYQPTGDRNQPQHF. The chain carries TRBV12-3 or TRBV12-4 and TRBJ1-5; TCRdb returns TRBD1, unconfirmable since there is no DNA. There are 17 residues in the CDR3.

The rearrangement joins TRBV5-1 to TRBJ2-5; TCRdb outputs TRBD2, but without DNA this stays unchecked. This CDR3 has 15 amino acids. Germline V gene data show CDR1 as SGHRS and CDR2 as YFSETQ. CDR3 sequence: CASSLDGTSTETQYF. The full variable domain, rest sourced from reference TRBV5-1 and TRBJ2-5, is KAGVTQTPRYLIKTRGQQVTLSCSPISGHRSVSWYQQTPGQGLQFLFEYFSETQRNKGNFPGRFSGRQFSNSRSEMNVSTLELGDSALYLCASSLDGTSTETQYFGPGTRLLVL.

The chain recombines TRBV12-3 or TRBV12-4 with TRBJ2-7; with no DNA, the TCRdb D assignment of TRBD1 cannot be verified. This CDR3 is built from 14 residues. CDR3 sequence reads: CASSLVAGEGEQYF.

This clonotype is identified as medium-sized from frequency. V usage is TRBV6-5 and J usage is TRBJ2-7; TCRdb indicates TRBD1, and absent DNA this call remains unverified. CDR1 and CDR2 from the germline V gene are MNHEY and SVGAGI. The CDR3 covers 14 residues. This CDR3 is CASSDGTDAYEQYF.

Considering frequency, this clonotype is medium-sized. The V and J genes are TRBV12-3 or TRBV12-4 and TRBJ2-3; the TRBD1 assignment by TCRdb is unverifiable without DNA. This CDR3 comprises 14 residues. The CDR3 spells CASSYRGLTDTQYF.

This clonotype is medium-sized by frequency. The gene calls are TRBV12-3 or TRBV12-4 and TRBJ1-2; there is no DNA to check the TCRdb D call of TRBD1. This CDR3 has 15 amino acids. The CDR3: CASSAQLTGGDGYTF.

This clonotype is labeled medium-sized based on frequency. This CDR3 is CSARALAGQYEQYF. J is TRBJ2-7 and V is TRBV20-1; TCRdb lists TRBD2, though no DNA is available to test this call. The CDR3 length is 14 residues. Germline CDR1 reads DFQATT; CDR2 reads SNEGSKA (reference sequence).

V and J are TRBV30 and TRBJ1-2; TCRdb returns TRBD1, unconfirmable since there is no DNA. This CDR3 has 14 residues. Looked up from germline, CDR1 is GTSNPN and CDR2 is SVGIG (reference sequence). This CDR3 is CAWSDGGRVKGYTF.

This rearrangement joins TRBV6-5 to TRBJ2-4; TCRdb gives TRBD1 as the D gene, but with no DNA this cannot be confirmed. The germline V gene has CDR1 MNHEY and CDR2 SVGAGI. There are 16 residues in the CDR3. CDR3 region: CASRKDRSLAKNIQYF.

This chain connects TRBV5-1 to TRBJ1-1; TCRdb's D call, TRBD1, is unchecked because there is no DNA. The CDR3 length is 12 residues. Germline CDR1 is SGHRS and CDR2 is YFSETQ. The CDR3 sequence is CASSRDRVEAFF.